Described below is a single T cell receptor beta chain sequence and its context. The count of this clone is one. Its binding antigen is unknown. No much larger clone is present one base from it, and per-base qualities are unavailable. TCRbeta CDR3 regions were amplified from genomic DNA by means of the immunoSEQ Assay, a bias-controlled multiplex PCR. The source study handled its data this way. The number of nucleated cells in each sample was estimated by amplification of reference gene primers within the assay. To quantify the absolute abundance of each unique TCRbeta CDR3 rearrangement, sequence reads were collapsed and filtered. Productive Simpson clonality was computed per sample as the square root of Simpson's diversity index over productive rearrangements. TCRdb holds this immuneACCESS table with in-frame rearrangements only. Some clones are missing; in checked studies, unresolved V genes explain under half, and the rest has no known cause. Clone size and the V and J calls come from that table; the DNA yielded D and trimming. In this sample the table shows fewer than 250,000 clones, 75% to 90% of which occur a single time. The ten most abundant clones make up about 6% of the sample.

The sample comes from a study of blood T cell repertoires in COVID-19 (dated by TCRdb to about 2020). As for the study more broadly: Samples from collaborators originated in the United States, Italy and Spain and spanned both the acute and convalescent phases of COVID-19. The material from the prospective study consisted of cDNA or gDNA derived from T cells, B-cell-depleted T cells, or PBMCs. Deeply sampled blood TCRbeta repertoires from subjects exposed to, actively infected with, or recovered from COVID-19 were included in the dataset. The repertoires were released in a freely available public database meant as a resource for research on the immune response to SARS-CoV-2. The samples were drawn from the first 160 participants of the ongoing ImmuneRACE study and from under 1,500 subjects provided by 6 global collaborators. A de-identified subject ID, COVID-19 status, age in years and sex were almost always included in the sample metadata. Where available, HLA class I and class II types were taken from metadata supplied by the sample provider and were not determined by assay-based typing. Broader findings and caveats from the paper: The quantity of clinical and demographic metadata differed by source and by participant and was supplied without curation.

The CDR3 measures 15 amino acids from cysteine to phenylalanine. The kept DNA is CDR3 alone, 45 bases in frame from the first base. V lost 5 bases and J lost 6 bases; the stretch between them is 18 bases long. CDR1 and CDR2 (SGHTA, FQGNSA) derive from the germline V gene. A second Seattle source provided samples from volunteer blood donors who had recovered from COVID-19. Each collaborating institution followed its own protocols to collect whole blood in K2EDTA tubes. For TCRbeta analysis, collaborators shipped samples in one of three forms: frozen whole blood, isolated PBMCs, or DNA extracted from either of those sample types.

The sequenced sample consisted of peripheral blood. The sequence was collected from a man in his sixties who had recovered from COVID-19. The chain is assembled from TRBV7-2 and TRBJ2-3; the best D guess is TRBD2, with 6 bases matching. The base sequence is TGTGCCAGCAGCATCGGTGGGGCGGAGGGGGATACGCAGTATTTT. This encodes CASSIGGAEGDTQYF.